These 14 T cell receptor beta chains were all obtained from the same sample, sequenced in a study of T cell changes during pregnancy in multiple sclerosis. Measured with immunoSEQ multiplex PCR; TCRdb has only the in-frame clones, and not every one. The table has over 50,000 clones, around nine tenths seen once. The sample in question was peripheral blood, obtained after pregnancy. These receptors came from a female donor with multiple sclerosis, enrolled in a pregnancy study.

The chain recombines TRBV15 with TRBJ2-5, with D possibly matching TRBD1 (6 bases). Germline V gene lookup returns CDR1 LNHNV and CDR2 YYDKDF (reference sequence). The germline V and J ends were trimmed by 3 bases and 3 bases, with 14 bases remaining between them. This CDR3 is built from 15 residues. The CDR3 sequence is CATSSPGRGEETQYF. CDR3 nucleotides: TGTGCCACCAGCAGTCCCGGCAGGGGAGAAGAGACCCAGTACTTC.

This chain joins TRBV4-2 and TRBJ1-5; unclear D gene. Germline V gene lookup returns CDR1 LGHNA and CDR2 YNFKEQ. CDR3 length equals 16 residues. Between the trimmed V and J ends, which lost 0 bases and 0 bases, there was a span of 9 bases. The CDR3 nucleotides are TGTGCCAGCAGCCAAGATCTGGCCAATAGCAATCAGCCCCAGCATTTT. Protein: CASSQDLANSNQPQHF.

The V gene is TRBV13, the J gene TRBJ1-5; perhaps TRBD1 as D (5 bases). Germline V gene data show CDR1 as PRHDT and CDR2 as FYEKMQ (reference sequence). CDR3 length: 14 residues. Trimming removed 5 bases at V and 1 base at J, with 9 bases between. CDR3 region: CASSPAGSNQPQHF. The CDR3 DNA reads TGTGCCAGCAGCCCTGCAGGGAGCAATCAGCCCCAGCATTTT.

The V call is TRBV10-1, the J call TRBJ2-7; maybe TRBD2 (5 bases). The V gene's germline CDR1 is WNHNN and CDR2 SYGVQD (reference sequence). CDR3 length: 14 residues. Trimming left V 3 bases short and J 3 bases short, with 12 bases between. CDR3 sequence (DNA): TGCGCCAGCAGTGAAGGTATTAGCGTCTACGAGCAGTACTTC. Protein: CASSEGISVYEQYF.

The chain recombines TRBV18 with TRBJ1-1, with a tentative D call TRBD1 (5 bases). V was pared by 6 bases and J by 6 bases, with 17 bases between. Germline V gene data show CDR1 as KGHSH and CDR2 as LQKENI. The CDR3 consists of 14 residues. CDR3 in DNA: TGTGCCAGCTCCCCTCACGGGGGGGAGGCTGAAGCTTTCTTT. It translates to CASSPHGGEAEAFF.

The chain is built from TRBV5-1 and TRBJ2-3; 8 bases align to TRBD1. The CDR3 has 11 residues. The germline V gene encodes CDR1 SGHRS and CDR2 YFSETQ. The junction had 2 bases not matched to a gene; V was cut back by 4 bases and J by 10 bases. The CDR3 loop reads CASSPDRAQYF. The CDR3, as DNA: TGCGCCAGCAGCCCGGACAGGGCGCAGTATTTT.

The genes are TRBV7-9 and TRBJ2-5; the D is unclear. This CDR3 comprises 12 residues. Germline CDR1 reads SEHNR; CDR2 reads FQNEAQ (reference sequence). V was clipped by 8 bases and J by 5 bases, with 12 bases between them. The CDR3 sequence: CASDPVGETQYF. CDR3 in DNA: TGTGCCAGCGACCCCGTCGGGGAGACCCAGTACTTC.

This chain uses TRBV4-3 with TRBJ2-6; a weak D match, TRBD2 (5 bases). Looked up from germline, CDR1 is LGHNA and CDR2 is YSLEER. The CDR3 runs to 14 residues. V shed 4 bases and J shed 6 bases, with 10 bases lying between them. In nucleotides, the CDR3 is TGCGCCAGCAGCCCGGAGGCAGCGGCCAACGTCCTGACTTTC. As protein: CASSPEAAANVLTF.

The chain uses TRBV9 and TRBJ1-4, with TRBD1 matching over 10 bases. Per germline, CDR1 SGDLS and CDR2 YYNGEE. With V trimmed by 4 bases and J by 5 bases, 8 bases remained unmatched. The CDR3 extends over 16 amino acids. The CDR3 DNA reads as TGTGCCAGCAGCCCTCGTGGGGGACAGGGGAATGAAAAACTGTTTTTT. It codes for CASSPRGGQGNEKLFF.

The chain uses TRBV7-2 and TRBJ1-6; tentatively, D is TRBD1 (6 bases). Per the germline V gene, CDR1 is SGHTA and CDR2 is FQGNSA. Trimming stripped 4 bases from V and 9 bases from J, with 19 bases between. This CDR3 is built from 16 residues. CDR3 amino acids: CASSYHRVEAGSPLHF. The CDR3 DNA is TGTGCCAGCAGCTATCACAGGGTGGAGGCCGGTTCACCCCTCCACTTT.

The V gene is TRBV30, the J gene TRBJ2-1, with D maybe TRBD1 (7 bases). Trimming removed 2 bases at V and 6 bases at J, with 11 bases between. Germline CDR1 GTSNPN, CDR2 SVGIG (reference sequence). This CDR3 contains 13 residues. The CDR3 nucleotides are TGTGCCTGGAGTTTGCAGGGGGGCAATGAGCAGTTCTTC. The encoded protein is CAWSLQGGNEQFF.

The chain is built from TRBV25-1 and TRBJ2-6; D possibly corresponds to TRBD1 (6 bases). The CDR3 sequence is 14 residues long. Germline loops: CDR1 MGHDK, CDR2 SYGVNS. Trimming took 5 bases from V and 1 from J, leaving 6 bases between them. The CDR3 sequence: CASSTGSGANVLTF. The CDR3 DNA is TGTGCCAGCAGTACAGGGTCTGGGGCCAACGTCCTGACTTTC.

The chain couples TRBV5-1 to TRBJ1-1; no definite D call. V lost 4 bases, J lost 4 bases, and 8 bases lay in between. The CDR3 loop spans 12 amino acids. Germline-derived CDR1 and CDR2 are SGHRS and YFSETQ. DNA of the CDR3: TGCGCCAGCAGCGTTGGGAGCACTGAAGCTTTCTTT. This sequence encodes CASSVGSTEAFF.

This chain uses TRBV4-2 with TRBJ1-3; D uncertain. The CDR3 sequence is 13 residues long. V lost 4 bases, J lost 4 bases, and 8 bases lay in between. Germline assignment: CDR1 LGHNA and CDR2 YNFKEQ. The CDR3 loop is CASSRTLGNTIYF. The CDR3 DNA is TGTGCCAGCAGCCGGACTTTGGGAAACACCATATATTTT.